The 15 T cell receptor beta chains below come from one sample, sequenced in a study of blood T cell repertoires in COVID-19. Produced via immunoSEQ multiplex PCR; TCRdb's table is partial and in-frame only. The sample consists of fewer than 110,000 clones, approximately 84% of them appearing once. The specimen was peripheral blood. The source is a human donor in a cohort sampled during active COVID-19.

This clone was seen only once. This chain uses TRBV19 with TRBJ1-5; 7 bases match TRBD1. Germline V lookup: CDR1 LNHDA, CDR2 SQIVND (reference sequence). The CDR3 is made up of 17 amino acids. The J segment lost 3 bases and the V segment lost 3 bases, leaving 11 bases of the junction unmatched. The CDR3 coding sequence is TGTGCCAGTAGTATTATTGGGAGACAGGGTTACAATCAGCCCCAGCATTTT. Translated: CASSIIGRQGYNQPQHF.

The CDR3 nucleotides read TGTGCCAGCAGTGTAGCGGGGGGGCTCGGCAGTGAGCAGTTCTTC. Translating gives CASSVAGGLGSEQFF. This chain links TRBV2 with TRBJ2-1, with TRBD2 matching 11 bases. Germline V CDR1 and CDR2: SNHLY, FYNNEI. The CDR3 sequence is 15 residues long. The ends lost 4 bases at V and 9 bases at J; junction bases unmatched: 8. Combining the CDR3 with reference TRBV2 and TRBJ2-1 gives the whole variable domain EPEVTQTPSHQVTQMGQEVILRCVPISNHLYFYWYRQILGQKVEFLVSFYNNEISEKSEIFDDQFSVERPDGSNFTLKIRSTKLEDSAMYFCASSVAGGLGSEQFFGPGTRLTVL.

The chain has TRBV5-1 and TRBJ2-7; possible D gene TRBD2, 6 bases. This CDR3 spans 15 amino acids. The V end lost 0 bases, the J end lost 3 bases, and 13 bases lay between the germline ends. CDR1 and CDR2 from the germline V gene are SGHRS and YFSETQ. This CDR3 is CASSLGFASVYEQYF. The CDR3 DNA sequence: TGCGCCAGCAGCTTGGGTTTCGCTAGCGTCTACGAGCAGTACTTC.

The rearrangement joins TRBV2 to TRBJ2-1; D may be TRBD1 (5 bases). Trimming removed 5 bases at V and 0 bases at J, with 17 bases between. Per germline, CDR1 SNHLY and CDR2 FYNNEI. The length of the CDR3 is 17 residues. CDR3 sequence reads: CASSKTDSQRSYNEQFF. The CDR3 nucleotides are TGTGCCAGCAGTAAAACCGACAGTCAACGCTCCTACAATGAGCAGTTCTTC.

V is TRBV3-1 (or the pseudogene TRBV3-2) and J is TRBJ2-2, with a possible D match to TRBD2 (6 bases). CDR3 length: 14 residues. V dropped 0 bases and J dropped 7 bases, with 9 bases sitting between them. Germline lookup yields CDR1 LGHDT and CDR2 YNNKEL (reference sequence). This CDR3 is CASSQDARGGELFF. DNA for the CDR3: TGTGCCAGCAGCCAAGACGCGCGGGGCGGGGAGCTGTTTTTT.

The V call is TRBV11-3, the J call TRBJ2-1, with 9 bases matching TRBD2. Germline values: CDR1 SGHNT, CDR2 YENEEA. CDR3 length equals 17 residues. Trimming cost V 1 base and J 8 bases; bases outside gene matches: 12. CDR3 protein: CASSLGQAGGLRYEQFF. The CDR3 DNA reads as TGTGCCAGCAGCTTAGGCCAGGCGGGGGGGCTCAGGTATGAGCAGTTCTTC.

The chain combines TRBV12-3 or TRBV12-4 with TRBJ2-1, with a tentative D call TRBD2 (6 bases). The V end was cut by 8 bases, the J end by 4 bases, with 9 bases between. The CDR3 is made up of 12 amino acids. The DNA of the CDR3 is TGTGCCAGCGGGCGGGGATACAATGAGCAGTTCTTC. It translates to CASGRGYNEQFF.

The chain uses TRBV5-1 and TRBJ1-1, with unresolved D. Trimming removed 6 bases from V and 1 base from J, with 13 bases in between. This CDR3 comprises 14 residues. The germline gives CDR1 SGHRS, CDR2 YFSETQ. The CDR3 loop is CASTLDAANTEAFF. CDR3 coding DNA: TGCGCCAGCACCCTAGACGCGGCGAACACTGAAGCTTTCTTT.

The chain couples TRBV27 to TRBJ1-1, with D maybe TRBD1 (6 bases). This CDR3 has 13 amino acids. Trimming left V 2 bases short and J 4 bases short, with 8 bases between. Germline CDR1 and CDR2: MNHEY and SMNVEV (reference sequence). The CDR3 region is CASSLVGGTEAFF. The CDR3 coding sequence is TGTGCCAGCAGTTTAGTAGGGGGCACTGAAGCTTTCTTT.

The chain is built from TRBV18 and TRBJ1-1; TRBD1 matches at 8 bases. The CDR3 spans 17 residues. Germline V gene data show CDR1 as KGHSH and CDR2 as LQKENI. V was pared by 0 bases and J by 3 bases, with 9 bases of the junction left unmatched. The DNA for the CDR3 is TGTGCCAGCTCACCACCAGCAAGGACAGGGAAGGACACTGAAGCTTTCTTT. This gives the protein CASSPPARTGKDTEAFF.

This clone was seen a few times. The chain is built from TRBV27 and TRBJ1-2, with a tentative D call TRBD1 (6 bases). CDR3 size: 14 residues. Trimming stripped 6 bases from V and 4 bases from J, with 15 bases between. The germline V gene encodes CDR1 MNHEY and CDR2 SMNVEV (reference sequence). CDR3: CASSPTGPGYGYTF. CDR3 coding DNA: TGTGCCAGCAGCCCTACAGGGCCTGGCTATGGCTACACCTTC.

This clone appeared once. The CDR3 region is CASSQDRGRGTEAFF. The CDR3 coding sequence is TGTGCCAGCAGCCAAGATCGGGGCAGGGGGACTGAAGCTTTCTTT. V is TRBV4-2 and J is TRBJ1-1, with 7 bases fitting TRBD1. Germline lookup yields CDR1 LGHNA and CDR2 YNFKEQ. Trimming cost V 0 bases and J 5 bases; bases outside gene matches: 6. The CDR3 length is 15 residues.

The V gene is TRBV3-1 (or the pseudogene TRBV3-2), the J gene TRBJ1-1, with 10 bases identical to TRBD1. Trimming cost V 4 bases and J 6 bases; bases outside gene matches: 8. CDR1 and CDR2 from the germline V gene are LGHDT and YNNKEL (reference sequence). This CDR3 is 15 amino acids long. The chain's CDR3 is CASSPFRDRGAEAFF. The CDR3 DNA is TGTGCCAGCAGCCCGTTCCGGGACAGGGGCGCTGAAGCTTTCTTT.

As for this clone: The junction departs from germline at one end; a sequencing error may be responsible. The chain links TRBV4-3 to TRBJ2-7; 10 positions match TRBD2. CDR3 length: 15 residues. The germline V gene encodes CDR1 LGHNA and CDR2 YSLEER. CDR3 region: CASSQELAGSSEQYF. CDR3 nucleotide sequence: TGCGCCAGCAGCCAAGAACTAGCGGGGTCCTCCGAGCAGTACTTC.

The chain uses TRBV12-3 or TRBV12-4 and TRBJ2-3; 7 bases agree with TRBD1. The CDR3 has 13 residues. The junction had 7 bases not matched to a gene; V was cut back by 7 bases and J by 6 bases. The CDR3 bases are TGTGCCAGCAAAAAGGGGGCCCCGGATACGCAGTATTTT. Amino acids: CASKKGAPDTQYF.